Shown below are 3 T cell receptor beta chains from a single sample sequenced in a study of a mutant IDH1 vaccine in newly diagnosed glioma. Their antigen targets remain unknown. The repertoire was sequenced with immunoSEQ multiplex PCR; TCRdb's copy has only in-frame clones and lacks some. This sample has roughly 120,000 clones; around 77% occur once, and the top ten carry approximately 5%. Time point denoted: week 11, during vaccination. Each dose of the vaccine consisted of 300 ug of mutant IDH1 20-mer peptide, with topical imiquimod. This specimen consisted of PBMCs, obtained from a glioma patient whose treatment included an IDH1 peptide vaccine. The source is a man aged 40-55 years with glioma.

CDR3 in amino acids: CASSLDGWYYEQYF. CDR3 nucleotide sequence: TGTGCCAGCAGCTTGGACGGATGGTACTACGAGCAGTACTTC. The chain uses TRBV7-2 and TRBJ2-7, with D uncertain. The length of the CDR3 is 14 residues. CDR1 and CDR2 from the germline V gene are SGHTA and FQGNSA. Trimming removed 3 bases at V and 3 bases at J, with 12 bases between. Complete variable domain (other parts from reference TRBV7-2 and TRBJ2-7): GAGVSQSPSNKVTEKGKDVELRCDPISGHTALYWYRQSLGQGLEFLIYFQGNSAPDKSGLPSDRFSAERTGGSVSTLTIQRTQQEDSAVYLCASSLDGWYYEQYFGPGTRLTVT.

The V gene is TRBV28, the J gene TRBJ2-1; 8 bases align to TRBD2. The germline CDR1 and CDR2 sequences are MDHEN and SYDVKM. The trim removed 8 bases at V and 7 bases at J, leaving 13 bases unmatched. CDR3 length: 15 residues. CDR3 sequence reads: CASRREGVRLNEQFF. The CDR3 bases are TGTGCCAGCCGTCGGGAGGGGGTGAGATTAAATGAGCAGTTCTTC.

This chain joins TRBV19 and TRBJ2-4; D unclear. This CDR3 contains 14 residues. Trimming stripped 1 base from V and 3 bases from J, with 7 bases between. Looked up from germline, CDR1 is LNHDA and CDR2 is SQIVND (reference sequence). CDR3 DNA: TGTGCCAGTAGTATAGGTTTTGGCAAAAACATTCAGTACTTC. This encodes CASSIGFGKNIQYF.